The clone carrying this T cell receptor beta chain was detected only a few times. Its specificity is unknown. The data belong to a study of T cells after yellow fever vaccination. Broader study findings: A secondary response was less intense yet reached its peak sooner, at day 5 versus 15. Clonotypes appearing in both CD4 and CD8 compartments existed, and their share was small.

The germline CDR1 and CDR2 sequences are MDHEN and SYDVKM. This CDR3 is built from 14 residues. V dropped 6 bases and J dropped 7; count of bases not matched to a gene: 9. Template-switching 5'RACE yielded the TCR cDNA; a universal primer site and UMIs were added in the process. From the 5' RACE reads, TCRdb called clonotypes with MiXCR, one entry per CDR3 protein. Among 500,000 to 650,000 distinct CDR3 sequences listed, roughly an eighth were seen once. The clonotype originates from a man aged 30 to 39 who received the YFV17D yellow fever vaccine. This chain links TRBV28 with TRBJ2-7; 10 nucleotides line up with TRBD1. This material consisted of PBMCs, taken on the day of the yellow fever booster vaccination. The CDR3 bases are TGTGCCAGCAGCTCTACCGGGACAGGGGTTGAGCAGTACTTC. The encoded protein is CASSSTGTGVEQYF.